These T cell receptor beta chains were read from a single sample in a study of cytomegalovirus exposure and HLA in healthy donors. Sequenced by immunoSEQ multiplex PCR; TCRdb stores in-frame clones only, minus some. Found here are approximately 180,000 clones, roughly 83% of them singletons; the top ten hold almost 1.5%. Sequenced sample: PBMCs. The receptors shown here come from a woman aged 18-30 years in good health and CMV-seronegative. The CDR3 runs from the conserved cysteine through the conserved F or W. Each record gives: clone size, D gene, V gene, J gene, CDR3 protein, CDR3 DNA. The D gene is left open where the match is weak. Expanded clones get a size class; other rows say once, few or many, or leave the size out.

>.|TRBD2|TRBV27|TRBJ2-7
CASSLFGGSSNEQYF
TGTGCCAGCAGTTTATTCGGGGGGTCCTCTAACGAGCAGTACTTC
>.|TRBD1|TRBV6-4|TRBJ2-3
CASSDSIQGASGPDTQYF
TGTGCCAGCAGTGACTCGATACAGGGGGCCAGCGGACCAGATACGCAGTATTTT
>.|.|TRBV19|TRBJ1-1
CASSSTGNTEAFF
TGTGCCAGTAGTTCGACAGGTAACACTGAAGCTTTCTTT
>.|.|TRBV5-1|TRBJ2-5
CASSLAMETQYF
TGCGCCAGCAGCTTGGCCATGGAGACCCAGTACTTC
>.|.|TRBV7-2|TRBJ2-2
CASSFGGTGELFF
TGTGCCAGCAGCTTCGGGGGCACCGGGGAGCTGTTTTTT
>.|TRBD1|TRBV5-8|TRBJ2-5
CASSLGGQGGETQYF
TGTGCCAGCAGCTTGGGGGGACAGGGAGGTGAGACCCAGTACTTC
>.|.|TRBV6-5|TRBJ1-2
CASSYIGNGYTF
TGTGCCAGCAGTTACATTGGCAATGGCTACACCTTC
>.|TRBD1|TRBV2|TRBJ2-3
CASDGTGDTDTQYF
TGTGCCAGCGATGGGACAGGGGACACAGATACGCAGTATTTT
>.|.|TRBV6-1|TRBJ2-1
CASSSTGHEQFF
TGTGCCAGCAGTTCAACAGGGCACGAGCAGTTCTTC
>.|TRBD2|TRBV15|TRBJ2-2
CATSKTSGRIDGELFF
TGTGCCACCAGCAAAACTAGCGGGAGGATTGATGGGGAGCTGTTTTTT
>once|TRBD1|TRBV2|TRBJ1-4
CASRQDRQGGGKLFF
TGTGCCAGCAGACAGGATAGACAGGGCGGCGGAAAACTGTTTTTT
>once|TRBD2|TRBV9|TRBJ2-3
CASSGGSGRRTDTQYF
TGTGCCAGCAGCGGTGGTAGCGGGCGCCGCACAGATACGCAGTATTTT
>.|TRBD2|TRBV9|TRBJ2-1
CASSGGLVGWNSYNEQFF
TGTGCCAGCAGCGGAGGACTAGTGGGTTGGAATTCCTACAATGAGCAGTTCTTC
>.|.|TRBV4-2|TRBJ2-1
CASSQGAILDEQFF
TGTGCCAGCAGCCAAGGCGCAATTTTGGATGAGCAGTTCTTC
>.|.|TRBV7-6|TRBJ2-1
CASSSNEGDEQFF
TGTGCCAGCAGCTCCAATGAGGGGGATGAGCAGTTCTTC
>.|TRBD2|TRBV11-3|TRBJ2-3
CASSSGGATDTQYF
TGTGCCAGCAGCTCGGGGGGTGCCACAGATACGCAGTATTTT
>.|TRBD2|TRBV29-1|TRBJ2-3
CSVWSGSTDTQYF
TGCAGCGTTTGGAGCGGGAGTACAGATACGCAGTATTTT